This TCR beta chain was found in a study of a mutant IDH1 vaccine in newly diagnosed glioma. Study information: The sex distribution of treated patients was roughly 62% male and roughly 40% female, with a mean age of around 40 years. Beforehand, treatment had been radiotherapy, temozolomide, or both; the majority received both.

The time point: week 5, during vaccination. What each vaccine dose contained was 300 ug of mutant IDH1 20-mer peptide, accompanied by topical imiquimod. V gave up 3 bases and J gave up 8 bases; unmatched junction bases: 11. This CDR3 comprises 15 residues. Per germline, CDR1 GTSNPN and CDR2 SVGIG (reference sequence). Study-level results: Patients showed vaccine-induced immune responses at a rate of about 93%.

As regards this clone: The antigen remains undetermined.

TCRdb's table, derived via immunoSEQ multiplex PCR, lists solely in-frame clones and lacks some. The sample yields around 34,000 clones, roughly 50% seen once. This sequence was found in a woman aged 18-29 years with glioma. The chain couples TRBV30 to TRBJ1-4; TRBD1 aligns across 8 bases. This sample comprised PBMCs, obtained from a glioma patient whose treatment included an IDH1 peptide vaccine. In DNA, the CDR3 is TGTGCCTGGAGCCAGAGGCTCGGACAGGGCGAAAAACTGTTTTTT. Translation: CAWSQRLGQGEKLFF.